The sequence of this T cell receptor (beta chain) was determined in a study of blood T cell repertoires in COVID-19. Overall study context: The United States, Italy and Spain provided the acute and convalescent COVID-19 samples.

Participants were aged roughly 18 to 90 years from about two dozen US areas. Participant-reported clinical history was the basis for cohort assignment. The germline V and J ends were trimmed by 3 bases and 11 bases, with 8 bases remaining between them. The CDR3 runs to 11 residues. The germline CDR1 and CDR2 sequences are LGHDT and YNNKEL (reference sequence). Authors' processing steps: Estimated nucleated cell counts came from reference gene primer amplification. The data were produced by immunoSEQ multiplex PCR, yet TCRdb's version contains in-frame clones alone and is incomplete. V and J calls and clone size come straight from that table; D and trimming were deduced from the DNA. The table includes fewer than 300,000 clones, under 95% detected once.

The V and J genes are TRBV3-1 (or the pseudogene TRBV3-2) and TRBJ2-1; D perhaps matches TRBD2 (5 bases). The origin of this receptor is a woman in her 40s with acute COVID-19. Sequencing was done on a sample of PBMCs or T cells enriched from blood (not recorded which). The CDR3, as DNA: TGTGCCAGCAGCCAGGGAGAACAGCAGTTCTTC. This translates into CASSQGEQQFF.